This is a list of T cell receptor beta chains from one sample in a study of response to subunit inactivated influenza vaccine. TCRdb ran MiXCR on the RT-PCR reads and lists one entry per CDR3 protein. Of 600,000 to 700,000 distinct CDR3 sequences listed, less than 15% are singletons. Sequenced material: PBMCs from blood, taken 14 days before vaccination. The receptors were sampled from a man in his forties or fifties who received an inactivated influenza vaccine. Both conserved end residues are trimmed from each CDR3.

cdr3_aa: ASVAGLGDTQY; v_call: TRBV28; j_call: TRBJ2-3
cdr3_aa: ASSILGIGNTIY; v_call: TRBV19; j_call: TRBJ1-3
cdr3_aa: SAFSGTRNNEQF; v_call: TRBV20-1; j_call: TRBJ2-1
cdr3_aa: ASSRMGDTQY; v_call: TRBV11-1; j_call: TRBJ2-3
cdr3_aa: ASSPRQGRYEQY; v_call: TRBV7-3; j_call: TRBJ2-7
cdr3_aa: ASTKTGTKNIQY; v_call: TRBV6-2/TRBV6-3; j_call: TRBJ2-4
cdr3_aa: ASSQDLGQGRAEAF; v_call: TRBV14; j_call: TRBJ1-1
cdr3_aa: ASSFERGPLKKLF; v_call: TRBV5-1; j_call: TRBJ1-4
cdr3_aa: ASSLAWTRGADTQY; v_call: TRBV5-1; j_call: TRBJ2-3
cdr3_aa: AIRIGLAGGTQY; v_call: TRBV10-3; j_call: TRBJ2-3
cdr3_aa: ASRIAGVATGELF; v_call: TRBV5-5; j_call: TRBJ2-2
cdr3_aa: ATSDPSDRGFYNEQF; v_call: TRBV24-1; j_call: TRBJ2-1
cdr3_aa: ASRYRGLLSEQF; v_call: TRBV6-5; j_call: TRBJ2-1
cdr3_aa: SARPGTSGSYEQY; v_call: TRBV20-1; j_call: TRBJ2-7
cdr3_aa: ATGAGGITDTQY; v_call: TRBV15; j_call: TRBJ2-3
cdr3_aa: AWSVGGGSHQPQH; v_call: TRBV30; j_call: TRBJ1-5
cdr3_aa: ASSLAGGPYEQY; v_call: TRBV7-2; j_call: TRBJ2-7
cdr3_aa: ASSQLKTGNEQF; v_call: TRBV6-1; j_call: TRBJ2-1
cdr3_aa: ASSPGTSGRALDKNIQY; v_call: TRBV4-3; j_call: TRBJ2-4
cdr3_aa: SAQVHGAQETQY; v_call: TRBV20-1; j_call: TRBJ2-5
cdr3_aa: SASQTGTTPYTEAF; v_call: TRBV20-1; j_call: TRBJ1-1
cdr3_aa: ASSPGQARQY; v_call: TRBV7-8; j_call: TRBJ2-7
cdr3_aa: ASSGGGRESYEQY; v_call: TRBV18; j_call: TRBJ2-7
cdr3_aa: ASSAVPGVHPF; v_call: TRBV9; j_call: TRBJ2-1
cdr3_aa: ASSLQIRLAVRTDTQY; v_call: TRBV4-2; j_call: TRBJ2-3
cdr3_aa: SATGQFTDTQY; v_call: TRBV20-1; j_call: TRBJ2-3
cdr3_aa: ASSFSGGNNEQY; v_call: TRBV5-5; j_call: TRBJ2-7
cdr3_aa: SVEDPGLAGDFKTQY; v_call: TRBV29-1; j_call: TRBJ2-5
cdr3_aa: ASSYSDTGPFSSYNEQF; v_call: TRBV6-2/TRBV6-3; j_call: TRBJ2-1
cdr3_aa: ASSEGRYTGELF; v_call: TRBV19; j_call: TRBJ2-2
cdr3_aa: ASSHTNSLRTDTQY; v_call: TRBV3-1; j_call: TRBJ2-3
cdr3_aa: ASGEQF; v_call: TRBV30; j_call: TRBJ2-1
cdr3_aa: ASSLDRGPYEQY; v_call: TRBV5-1; j_call: TRBJ2-7
cdr3_aa: SASHRGHRETQY; v_call: TRBV20-1; j_call: TRBJ2-5
cdr3_aa: ASSRFRGEGSNQPQH; v_call: TRBV19; j_call: TRBJ1-5
cdr3_aa: ASTPRGVDSEQF; v_call: TRBV2; j_call: TRBJ2-1
cdr3_aa: ASRADPNQPQH; v_call: TRBV6-6; j_call: TRBJ1-5
cdr3_aa: SAIRDTGLGQY; v_call: TRBV20-1; j_call: TRBJ2-7
cdr3_aa: ASSSDGSSGNTIY; v_call: TRBV6-1; j_call: TRBJ1-3
cdr3_aa: ASSLGASAPATYEQY; v_call: TRBV5-1; j_call: TRBJ2-7
cdr3_aa: ASSGQPRGLETSEQY; v_call: TRBV7-2; j_call: TRBJ2-7
cdr3_aa: ATSELADTGELF; v_call: TRBV24-1; j_call: TRBJ2-2
cdr3_aa: ASSLRSRQGPNTGELF; v_call: TRBV19; j_call: TRBJ2-2
cdr3_aa: ASSLYPFYNEQF; v_call: TRBV7-3; j_call: TRBJ2-1
cdr3_aa: ASSKPGQGVGEQY; v_call: TRBV7-2; j_call: TRBJ2-7
cdr3_aa: APCWRTEGQETQY; v_call: TRBV9; j_call: TRBJ2-5
cdr3_aa: ASSPSAGGSYTQY; v_call: TRBV28; j_call: TRBJ2-3
cdr3_aa: SVEPRDRGNTGELF; v_call: TRBV29-1; j_call: TRBJ2-2
cdr3_aa: ASSPLGAGSVGGQY; v_call: TRBV14; j_call: TRBJ2-7
cdr3_aa: SVVVLAEQETQY; v_call: TRBV29-1; j_call: TRBJ2-5
cdr3_aa: ASSSRRGFGANVLT; v_call: TRBV12-3/TRBV12-4; j_call: TRBJ2-6
cdr3_aa: SARPWQGDEQY; v_call: TRBV20-1; j_call: TRBJ2-7
cdr3_aa: ASSLLRSTGELF; v_call: TRBV11-2; j_call: TRBJ2-2
cdr3_aa: ASSYPGGSGNQPQH; v_call: TRBV6-2/TRBV6-3; j_call: TRBJ1-5
cdr3_aa: SARDRDSNEQY; v_call: TRBV20-1; j_call: TRBJ2-7